The rows below give T cell receptor beta chains drawn from one sample of a study of cytomegalovirus exposure and HLA in healthy donors. The protocol was immunoSEQ multiplex PCR, while the TCRdb copy is restricted to in-frame clones and leaves out a portion. The sample records 55,000 to 70,000 clones, around two thirds being singletons. Sequenced sample: PBMCs. The receptors were sampled from a woman aged 60-75 years in good health and CMV-seropositive. Each CDR3 is given with its conserved first and last residue. A D gene is named only where the DNA matches it firmly.

>TRBV7-6|NA
CASSFPGDYGYTF
>TRBV28|NA
CASSSGAGQAFF
>TRBV30|NA
CAWGQGPYGYTF
>TRBV30|NA
CAWNPGVVTDTQYF
>TRBV7-8|NA
CASRLGVMDTEAFF
>TRBV7-8|NA
CASSLPDISSPLHF
>TRBV4-3|NA
CASSQGTFGQTQYF
>TRBV2|NA
CASRLGGLTNYGYTF
>TRBV5-5|NA
CASSLYGTGSTDTQYF
>TRBV4-3|NA
CASSLSQGSEQYF
>TRBV7-9|TRBD2
CASSLGRAGEQETQYF
>TRBV4-3|NA
CASSQDFRPLYGYEQYF
>TRBV10-3|NA
CAISARDTDSPLHF
>TRBV7-9|TRBD1
CASSTTLAGGYGYTF
>TRBV7-2|TRBD1
CASSLGIGQGDSGNTIYF
>TRBV9|NA
CASSPRPEGGRRGNEQFF
>TRBV4-2|TRBD1
CASSLQGTEAFF
>TRBV7-7|TRBD2
CASSLSGGNEQFF
>TRBV7-9|TRBD1
CSKDRVYGYTF
>TRBV4-3|NA
CASSQHFGEKLFF
>TRBV4-1|TRBD1
CASSQPLGQGDEQYF
>TRBV9|NA
CASSPGGNTEAFF
>TRBV7-3|TRBD2
CASSLLSGGVTDTQYF
>TRBV6-5|TRBD1
CASSYSLETGDTEAFF
>TRBV4-2|NA
CASSQEGTSSYEQYF
>TRBV7-2|TRBD2
CASSLVRTSETTDTQYF
>TRBV4-1|NA
CASSQEEGLGYGYTF
>TRBV7-9|NA
CASSLDRTATNYGYTF
>TRBV27|NA
CASSLWPNYGYTF
>TRBV28|TRBD1
CASSPTGGSTEAFF
>TRBV4-3|NA
CASSPPRAPSNQPQHF
>TRBV5-4|TRBD1
CASSIGQGNYEQYF
>TRBV5-1|NA
CASSLDTGIGYEQYF
>TRBV5-1|TRBD2
CASSLVGGGIGVDEQFF
>TRBV6-6|NA
CATWPGGLTEAFF
>TRBV4-1|TRBD1
CASSRTGVSYGYTF
>TRBV5-4|NA
CASSLAMTVNTEAFF
>TRBV18|NA
CASSQTAPGTDTQYF
>TRBV6-5|TRBD1
CASSYDRVQGEQYF
>TRBV4-2|NA
CASSQDASGLTYGYTF
>TRBV6-6|NA
CASTVSNTEAFF